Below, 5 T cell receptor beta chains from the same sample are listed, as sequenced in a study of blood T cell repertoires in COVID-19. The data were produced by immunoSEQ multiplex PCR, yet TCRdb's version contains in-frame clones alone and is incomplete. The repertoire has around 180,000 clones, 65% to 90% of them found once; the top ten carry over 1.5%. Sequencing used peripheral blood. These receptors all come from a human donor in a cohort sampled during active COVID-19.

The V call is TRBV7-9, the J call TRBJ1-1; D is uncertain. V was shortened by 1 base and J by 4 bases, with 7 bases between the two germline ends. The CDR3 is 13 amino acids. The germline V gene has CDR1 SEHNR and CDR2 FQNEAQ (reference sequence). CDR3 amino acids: CASSLDESTEAFF. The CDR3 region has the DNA TGTGCCAGCAGCTTAGACGAGAGCACTGAAGCTTTCTTT. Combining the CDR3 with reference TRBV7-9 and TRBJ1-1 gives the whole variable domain DTGVSQNPRHKITKRGQNVTFRCDPISEHNRLYWYRQTLGQGPEFLTYFQNEAQLEKSRLLSDRFSAERPKGSFSTLEIQRTEQGDSAMYLCASSLDESTEAFFGQGTRLTVV.

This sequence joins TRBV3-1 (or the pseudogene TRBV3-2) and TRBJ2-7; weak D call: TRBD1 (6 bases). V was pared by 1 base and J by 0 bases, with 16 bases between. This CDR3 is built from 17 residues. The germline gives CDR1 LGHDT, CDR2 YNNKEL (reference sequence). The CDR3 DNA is TGTGCCAGCAGCCAAGGTAATTCGGGACAAATCTCCTACGAGCAGTACTTC. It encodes CASSQGNSGQISYEQYF.

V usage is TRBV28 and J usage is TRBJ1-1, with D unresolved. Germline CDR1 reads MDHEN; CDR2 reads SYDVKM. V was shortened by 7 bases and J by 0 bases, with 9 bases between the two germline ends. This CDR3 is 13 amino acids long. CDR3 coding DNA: TGTGCCAGCACCCCTCGGGTGAACACTGAAGCTTTCTTT. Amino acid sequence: CASTPRVNTEAFF.

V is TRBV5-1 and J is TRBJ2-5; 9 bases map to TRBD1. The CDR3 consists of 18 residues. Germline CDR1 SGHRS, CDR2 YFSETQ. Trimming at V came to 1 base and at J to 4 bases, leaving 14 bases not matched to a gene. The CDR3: CASSLSGTGYPWRETQYF. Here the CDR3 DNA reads TGCGCCAGCAGCTTGTCCGGGACAGGGTACCCTTGGAGAGAGACCCAGTACTTC. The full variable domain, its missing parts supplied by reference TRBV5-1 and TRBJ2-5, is KAGVTQTPRYLIKTRGQQVTLSCSPISGHRSVSWYQQTPGQGLQFLFEYFSETQRNKGNFPGRFSGRQFSNSRSEMNVSTLELGDSALYLCASSLSGTGYPWRETQYFGPGTRLLVL.

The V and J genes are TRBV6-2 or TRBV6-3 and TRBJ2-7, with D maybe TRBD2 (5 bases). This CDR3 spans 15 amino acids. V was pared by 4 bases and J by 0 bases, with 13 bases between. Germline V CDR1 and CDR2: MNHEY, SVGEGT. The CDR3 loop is CASSSRRAGSYEQYF. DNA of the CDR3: TGTGCCAGCAGTTCGCGGCGGGCCGGCTCCTACGAGCAGTACTTC.